The rows below give T cell receptor beta chains drawn from one sample of a study of cytomegalovirus exposure and HLA in healthy donors. The table came from immunoSEQ multiplex PCR; TCRdb's copy has only in-frame clones and leaves some out. The sample includes tens of thousands of clones, just over 65% of them seen just once. The material sequenced was PBMCs. These receptors all stem from a man aged 25 to 45 in good health and CMV-seronegative. The CDR3 runs from the conserved cysteine through the conserved F or W. A D gene is named only where the DNA matches it firmly. Clone size is given for some rows only: seen once, a few or many times, or a class if the clone is expanded.

j_call clone_size v_call d_call cdr3_aa cdr3_nt
TRBJ2-1 . TRBV7-3 TRBD2 CASSLQGLAGDEQFF TGTGCCAGCAGCTTACAGGGGCTAGCGGGAGATGAGCAGTTCTTC
TRBJ1-2 . TRBV9 . CASSSPGSLREGYTF TGTGCCAGCAGCAGTCCTGGCAGCTTAAGGGAGGGCTACACCTTC
TRBJ1-4 few TRBV10-3 . CAISEGGGRTNEKLFF TGTGCCATCAGTGAGGGTGGAGGTAGAACTAATGAAAAACTGTTTTTT
TRBJ2-1 . TRBV7-3 TRBD2 CASSTKRGGQNGNEQFF TGTGCCAGCAGTACTAAACGGGGGGGCCAAAACGGCAATGAGCAGTTCTTC
TRBJ2-5 . TRBV5-1 . CASSASGLQETQYF TGCGCCAGCAGCGCCTCGGGACTTCAAGAGACCCAGTACTTC
TRBJ2-5 . TRBV11-2 TRBD2 CASSLLAGGETQYF TGTGCCAGCAGCCTGCTAGCGGGAGGAGAGACCCAGTACTTC
TRBJ2-3 . TRBV30 TRBD2 CAWTLGGGARRTDTQYF TGTGCCTGGACCCTTGGCGGGGGGGCTCGAAGAACAGATACGCAGTATTTT
TRBJ2-7 . TRBV27 . CASSPQGTYEQYF TGTGCCAGCTCTCCCCAGGGAACCTACGAGCAGTACTTC
TRBJ2-3 . TRBV5-1 . CASSWNYRAGSTDTQYF TGCGCCAGCAGCTGGAATTACAGAGCAGGTAGCACAGATACGCAGTATTTT
TRBJ2-7 . TRBV30 TRBD1 CAWSRDRSYEQYF TGTGCCTGGAGTAGGGACAGGTCCTACGAGCAGTACTTC
TRBJ1-3 few TRBV10-1 TRBD1 CASGPGTGGNTIYF TGCGCCAGCGGACCCGGGACAGGTGGAAACACCATATATTTT
TRBJ1-6 . TRBV27 . CASSLSGALNSPLHF TGTGCCAGCAGTCTTTCAGGGGCCCTTAATTCACCCCTCCACTTT
TRBJ2-3 . TRBV29-1 . CSVPVGDTDTQYF TGCAGCGTCCCGGTAGGGGACACAGATACGCAGTATTTT
TRBJ2-1 . TRBV5-4 . CASSLTQTSYNEQFF TGTGCCAGCAGCTTGACACAAACCTCCTACAATGAGCAGTTCTTC
TRBJ2-2 few TRBV4-1 . CASSPPLNTGELFF TGCGCCAGCAGCCCCCCCTTGAACACCGGGGAGCTGTTTTTT
TRBJ2-1 . TRBV27 . CASSLFWAQNEQFF TGTGCCAGCAGTTTATTCTGGGCTCAGAATGAGCAGTTCTTC
TRBJ2-7 . TRBV4-1 TRBD2 CASSQVGTRSYEQYF TGCGCCAGCAGCCAAGTGGGGACTAGAAGCTACGAGCAGTACTTC
TRBJ2-3 . TRBV29-1 . CSVVGDIVTDTQYF TGCAGCGTTGTGGGGGACATAGTAACAGATACGCAGTATTTT
TRBJ2-1 . TRBV28 . CASSFPGTFNEQFF TGTGCCAGCAGTTTCCCCGGGACTTTTAATGAGCAGTTCTTC
TRBJ2-5 . TRBV19 TRBD2 CASSAWGGQETQYF TGTGCCAGTAGTGCTTGGGGGGGGCAAGAGACCCAGTACTTC
TRBJ2-1 . TRBV7-9 TRBD1 CASSFTGTGGNEQFF TGTGCCAGCAGCTTCACCGGGACAGGGGGTAATGAGCAGTTCTTC
TRBJ1-2 . TRBV6-6 . CASSYSDTLDSNGYTF TGTGCCAGCAGTTACTCAGACACGCTGGACAGTAATGGCTACACCTTC
TRBJ1-1 . TRBV7-9 . CASSPQTRNTEAFF TGTGCCAGCAGCCCACAAACAAGGAACACTGAAGCTTTCTTT
TRBJ2-1 . TRBV7-6 TRBD1 CASSYYTTGSSYNEQFF TGTGCCAGCAGCTATTACACGACAGGGAGCTCCTACAATGAGCAGTTCTTC
TRBJ2-7 once TRBV18 TRBD2 CASSASPYETSGRFYEQYF TGTGCCAGCTCAGCTTCCCCCTACGAGACTAGCGGGAGGTTCTACGAGCAGTACTTC
TRBJ1-1 . TRBV5-1 . CASSLGGFGVTEAFF TGCGCCAGCAGCTTGGGTGGGTTTGGAGTCACTGAAGCTTTCTTT
TRBJ1-4 . TRBV27 TRBD1 CASSHTGGGEKLFF TGTGCCAGCAGTCACACAGGGGGAGGCGAAAAACTGTTTTTT
TRBJ1-1 once TRBV19 . CASSTQQGSTEAFF TGTGCCAGTAGTACCCAACAGGGCAGCACTGAAGCTTTCTTT
TRBJ1-1 . TRBV27 . CASSFRNTEAFF TGTGCCAGCAGTTTCAGAAACACTGAAGCTTTCTTT
TRBJ2-7 . TRBV6-6 TRBD1 CASRDRGPGYEQYF TGTGCCAGCAGGGACAGGGGGCCAGGCTACGAGCAGTACTTC
TRBJ1-3 . TRBV4-1 . CASSQVGEYGSGNTIYF TGCGCCAGCAGCCAAGTCGGGGAATACGGCTCTGGAAACACCATATATTTT